This passage covers 19 T cell receptor beta chains from one sample sequenced in a study of blood T cell repertoires in COVID-19. TCRdb keeps only in-frame clones here, not all; method: immunoSEQ multiplex PCR. The sample lists about 360,000 clones, about 87% occurring once. Material for sequencing was PBMCs or T cells enriched from blood (not recorded which). The receptors originated from a man in his forties in a cohort exposed to, infected with or recovered from COVID-19 (not recorded which).

This chain links TRBV6-5 with TRBJ1-2; 8 bases fit TRBD1. The length of the CDR3 is 15 residues. CDR1 MNHEY and CDR2 SVGAGI come from the germline V gene. Trimming at V came to 11 bases and at J to 4 bases, leaving 15 bases not matched to a gene. The CDR3 reads CAGYNQGAKGYGYTF. In nucleotides, the CDR3 is TGTGCCGGTTATAATCAGGGGGCTAAGGGCTATGGCTACACCTTC.

The chain combines TRBV28 with TRBJ1-2; unclear D gene. V dropped 6 bases and J dropped 8 bases, with 10 bases sitting between them. This CDR3 comprises 11 residues. Germline values: CDR1 MDHEN, CDR2 SYDVKM. CDR3 in amino acids: CASRLEAGYTF. The DNA of the CDR3 is TGTGCCAGCAGATTGGAAGCGGGCTACACCTTC.

The chain joins TRBV19 to TRBJ1-6; TRBD1 is a possible D gene (6 bases). Per germline, CDR1 LNHDA and CDR2 SQIVND (reference sequence). V was shortened by 6 bases and J by 7 bases, with 13 bases between the two germline ends. There are 14 residues in the CDR3. CDR3 sequence: CASRGDTANSPLHF. Here the CDR3 DNA reads TGTGCCAGTAGGGGGGACACGGCAAATTCACCCCTCCACTTT.

The chain joins TRBV7-3 to TRBJ2-2, with 10 nucleotides matching TRBD2. The CDR3 runs 14 residues. The V segment lost 4 bases and the J segment 7 bases; nucleotides outside the gene matches: 3. Germline CDR1 and CDR2: SGHTA and FQGTGA. The chain's CDR3 is CASSSGTSVGELFF. CDR3 bases: TGTGCCAGCAGCTCCGGGACTAGCGTCGGGGAGCTGTTTTTT. Combining the CDR3 with reference TRBV7-3 and TRBJ2-2 gives the whole variable domain GAGVSQTPSNKVTEKGKYVELRCDPISGHTALYWYRQSLGQGPEFLIYFQGTGAADDSGLPNDRFFAVRPEGSVSTLKIQRTERGDSAVYLCASSSGTSVGELFFGEGSRLTVL.

The CDR3 sequence: CASSETYSGNTIYF. For the CDR3, the DNA is TGTGCCAGCAGTGAAACCTACTCTGGAAACACCATATATTTT. The J gene is TRBJ1-3, the V gene TRBV2, with D unclear. CDR3 size: 14 residues. V was clipped by 2 bases and J by 0 bases, with 5 bases between them. Per the germline V gene, CDR1 is SNHLY and CDR2 is FYNNEI.

The table lists this clone with a few counts. The V call is TRBV11-3, the J call TRBJ2-2, with D hard to call. Germline V gene lookup returns CDR1 SGHNT and CDR2 YENEEA. The ends were cut back, 5 bases at V and 1 base at J, with 14 bases in the middle. This CDR3 contains 16 residues. CDR3 sequence: CASSPSWSGNTGELFF. As DNA, the CDR3 is TGTGCCAGCAGCCCCTCTTGGTCAGGGAACACCGGGGAGCTGTTTTTT.

The chain combines TRBV19 with TRBJ1-1, with D tentatively TRBD1 (5 bases). The CDR3 extends over 16 amino acids. With 6 bases removed from V and 0 bases from J, the gap between germline ends came to 17 bases. Germline V gene lookup returns CDR1 LNHDA and CDR2 SQIVND (reference sequence). CDR3 sequence: CASSKYSQAMNTEAFF. CDR3 sequence (DNA): TGTGCCAGTAGCAAGTATTCACAGGCAATGAACACTGAAGCTTTCTTT.

The chain employs TRBV28 and TRBJ1-2; 7 bases are a match to TRBD1. V lost 5 bases to trimming and J lost 5 bases; unmatched junction nucleotides: 8. Germline CDR1 is MDHEN and CDR2 is SYDVKM. The CDR3 runs 14 residues. As DNA, the CDR3 is TGTGCCAGCAGTGCCGGGACAGCTGTTTATGGCTACACCTTC. This encodes CASSAGTAVYGYTF.

This chain joins TRBV10-2 and TRBJ1-6; no definite D call. The ends were cut back, 5 bases at V and 10 bases at J, with 18 bases in the middle. The CDR3 spans 15 residues. Germline V gene sequence: CDR1 WSHSY, CDR2 SAAADI. The CDR3 DNA reads TGCGCCAGCAGTCCAACCCTAATCGGGGTATCACCCCTCCACTTT. Protein product: CASSPTLIGVSPLHF.

This chain connects TRBV27 to TRBJ2-7; TRBD1 matches at 10 bases. The CDR3 length is 16 residues. V lost 1 base and J lost 2; bases outside the gene matches: 5. Germline CDR1 MNHEY, CDR2 SMNVEV (reference sequence). The CDR3 nucleotides read TGTGCCAGCAGTTTATGGGCTGGACAGGGGGCCTACGAGCAGTACTTC. This codes for CASSLWAGQGAYEQYF.

This clone showed up just once. The V gene is TRBV29-1, the J gene TRBJ2-7; 9 bases align to TRBD1. CDR3 length equals 15 residues. Germline trimming cut 4 bases from V and 2 bases from J; bases unmatched to any gene: 9. Germline V gene sequence: CDR1 SQVTM, CDR2 ANQGSEA. The CDR3 reads CSVGGQGSSPYEQYF. The CDR3, as DNA: TGCAGCGTTGGGGGACAGGGAAGTAGCCCCTACGAGCAGTACTTC.

The rearrangement uses TRBV3-1 (or the pseudogene TRBV3-2) and TRBJ1-3; TRBD1 aligns across 11 bases. The CDR3 sequence is 15 residues long. Germline CDR1 and CDR2: LGHDT and YNNKEL (reference sequence). Germline trimming cut 3 bases from V and 5 bases from J; bases unmatched to any gene: 3. The chain's CDR3 is CASSHWDRGRNTIYF. The CDR3 nucleotides read TGTGCCAGCAGCCACTGGGACAGGGGGAGAAACACCATATATTTT.

The J gene is TRBJ2-3, the V gene TRBV3-1 (or the pseudogene TRBV3-2); D possibly corresponds to TRBD2 (6 bases). Germline loops: CDR1 LGHDT, CDR2 YNNKEL (reference sequence). This CDR3 has 14 residues. V was shortened by 3 bases and J by 1 base, with 8 bases between the two germline ends. The CDR3 sequence: CASSQVAGTDTQYF. The CDR3 DNA sequence: TGTGCCAGCAGCCAGGTAGCGGGCACAGATACGCAGTATTTT.

J is TRBJ2-7 and V is TRBV3-1 (or the pseudogene TRBV3-2), with 7 bases lining up with TRBD1. Germline CDR1 LGHDT, CDR2 YNNKEL (reference sequence). This CDR3 comprises 18 residues. V dropped 1 base and J dropped 0; count of bases not matched to a gene: 12. As DNA, the CDR3 is TGTGCCAGCAGCCAAGCTCCCATTCATCGGGACAGCTCCTACGAGCAGTACTTC. Protein: CASSQAPIHRDSSYEQYF.

The chain joins TRBV6-1 to TRBJ2-1; TRBD2 matches at 10 bases. The CDR3 is 15 amino acids. Germline lookup yields CDR1 MNHNS and CDR2 SASEGT. V lost 0 bases and J lost 7; bases outside the gene matches: 3. The CDR3: CASSEALAGVNEQFF. DNA of the CDR3: TGTGCCAGCAGTGAAGCCCTAGCGGGAGTTAATGAGCAGTTCTTC.

The rearrangement links TRBV12-2 to TRBJ2-7; the tabulated D call, TRBD2, remains unverified against the DNA. TRBV12-2 is annotated as a pseudogene. CDR3 length: 16 residues. The DNA for the CDR3 is TGTGCAAGTCGCTATAGCGCTGGAGGGCGCACCTACGAGCAGTACTTC. This gives the protein CASRYSAGGRTYEQYF.

The genes are TRBV6-5 and TRBJ1-3; D is uncertain. Trimming left V 4 bases short and J 0 bases short, with 10 bases between. CDR3 length equals 15 residues. CDR1 is MNHEY and CDR2 is SVGAGI in the germline V gene. The CDR3 DNA reads as TGTGCCAGCAGTTCTCAGGCCCTCTCTGGAAACACCATATATTTT. Protein product: CASSSQALSGNTIYF.

The CDR3 nucleotides are TGTGCCAGCAGCCCAACAGGGGGTCTAGGCTATGGCTACACCTTC. Translation: CASSPTGGLGYGYTF. The chain couples TRBV6-5 to TRBJ1-2; 8 nucleotides line up with TRBD1. V gave up 6 bases and J gave up 4 bases; unmatched junction bases: 10. This CDR3 has 15 amino acids. CDR1 MNHEY and CDR2 SVGAGI come from the germline V gene.

This sequence joins TRBV11-2 and TRBJ1-1, with D possibly being TRBD1 (6 bases). Germline V gene data show CDR1 as SGHAT and CDR2 as FQNNGV. V was trimmed by 2 bases and J by 1 base, leaving 11 bases between them. The CDR3 is 15 residues long. In DNA form, the CDR3 reads TGTGCCAGCAGCTTAATCGGGGGGCCGAACACTGAAGCTTTCTTT. Its protein is CASSLIGGPNTEAFF.